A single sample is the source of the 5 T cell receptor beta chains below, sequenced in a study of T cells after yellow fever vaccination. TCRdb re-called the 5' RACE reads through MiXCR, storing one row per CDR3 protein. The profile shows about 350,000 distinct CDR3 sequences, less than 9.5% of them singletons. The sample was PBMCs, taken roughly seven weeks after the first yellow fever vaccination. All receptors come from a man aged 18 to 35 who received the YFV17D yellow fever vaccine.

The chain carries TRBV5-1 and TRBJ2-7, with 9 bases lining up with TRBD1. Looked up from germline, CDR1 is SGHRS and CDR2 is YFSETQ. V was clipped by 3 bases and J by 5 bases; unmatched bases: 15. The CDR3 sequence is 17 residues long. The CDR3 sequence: CASSSAGDTGGRDEQYF. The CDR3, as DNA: TGCGCCAGCAGCTCCGCCGGTGATACAGGGGGCCGGGACGAGCAGTACTTC.

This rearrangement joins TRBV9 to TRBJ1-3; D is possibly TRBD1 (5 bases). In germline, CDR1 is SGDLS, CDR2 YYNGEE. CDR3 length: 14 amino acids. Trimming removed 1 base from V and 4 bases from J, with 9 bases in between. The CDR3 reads CASSVQGLGNTIYF. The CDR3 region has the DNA TGTGCCAGCAGCGTACAGGGCCTCGGAAACACCATATATTTT. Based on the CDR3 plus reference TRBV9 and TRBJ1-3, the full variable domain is DSGVTQTPKHLITATGQRVTLRCSPRSGDLSVYWYQQSLDQGLQFLIQYYNGEERAKGNILERFSAQQFPDLHSELNLSSLELGDSALYFCASSVQGLGNTIYFGEGSWLTVV.

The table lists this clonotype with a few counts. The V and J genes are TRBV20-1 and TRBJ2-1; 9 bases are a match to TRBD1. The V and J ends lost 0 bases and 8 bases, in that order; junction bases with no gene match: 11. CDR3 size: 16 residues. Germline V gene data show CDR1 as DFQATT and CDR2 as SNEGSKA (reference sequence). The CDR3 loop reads CSAREARTGAYHEQFF. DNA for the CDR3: TGCAGTGCTAGAGAGGCACGGACAGGGGCTTACCATGAGCAGTTCTTC.

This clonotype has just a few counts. The CDR3 protein is CASSIQGTRANVLTF. In DNA form, the CDR3 reads TGTGCCAGTAGTATACAAGGGACCCGGGCCAACGTCCTGACTTTC. The rearrangement uses TRBV19 and TRBJ2-6; D assignment may be TRBD1 or TRBD2 (5 bases each). The CDR3 is 15 residues long. With 2 bases removed from V and 5 bases from J, the gap between germline ends came to 10 bases. Germline-derived CDR1 and CDR2 are LNHDA and SQIVND (reference sequence).

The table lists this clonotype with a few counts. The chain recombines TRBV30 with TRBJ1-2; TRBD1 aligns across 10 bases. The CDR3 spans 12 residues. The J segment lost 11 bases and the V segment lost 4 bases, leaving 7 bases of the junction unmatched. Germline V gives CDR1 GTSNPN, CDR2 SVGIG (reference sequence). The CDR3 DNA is TGTGCCTGGACCCGGGACAGGGGATTTTACACCTTC. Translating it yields CAWTRDRGFYTF.